The 22 T cell receptor beta chains below come from one sample, sequenced in a study of OX40 agonist ivuxolimab in advanced cancers. The table came from immunoSEQ multiplex PCR; TCRdb's copy has only in-frame clones and leaves some out. The sample has roughly 41,000 clones; about 91% are singletons. The sample here was CD4+ or CD8+ T cells sorted from blood, taken in a trial of the OX40 agonist ivuxolimab. The receptor set was obtained from an adult with an advanced solid tumor such as melanoma, head and neck, liver or kidney cancer.

The genes are TRBV5-4 and TRBJ1-5, with D unresolved. V was cut by 0 bases and J by 0 bases, with 7 bases left in between. Germline CDR1 reads SGHNT; CDR2 reads YYREEE (reference sequence). The CDR3 has 15 amino acids. This chain's CDR3 is CASSLGAGSNQPQHF. CDR3 nucleotides: TGTGCCAGCAGCTTGGGGGCAGGTAGCAATCAGCCCCAGCATTTT.

V gene TRBV27 combines with J gene TRBJ2-1, with 8 bases matching TRBD2. Germline lookup yields CDR1 MNHEY and CDR2 SMNVEV (reference sequence). The CDR3 contains 15 residues. With V trimmed by 6 bases and J by 8 bases, 12 bases remained unmatched. DNA for the CDR3: TGTGCCAGCAGCCCTCAGACCAGCGGGAGCGATGAGCAGTTCTTC. Amino acid sequence: CASSPQTSGSDEQFF.

V usage is TRBV18 and J usage is TRBJ1-1; D remains unclear. The germline V gene has CDR1 KGHSH and CDR2 LQKENI. The V and J ends lost 2 bases and 4 bases respectively, with 11 bases between them. CDR3 size: 14 residues. CDR3 sequence: CASSPSDGATEAFF. The CDR3 DNA follows: TGTGCCAGCTCACCATCGGACGGAGCCACTGAAGCTTTCTTT.

The chain couples TRBV7-3 to TRBJ2-3; D uncertain. With 3 bases removed from V and 0 bases from J, the gap between germline ends came to 7 bases. The CDR3 spans 14 residues. The germline gives CDR1 SGHTA, CDR2 FQGTGA. This CDR3 is CASSLGRSTDTQYF. The CDR3 coding sequence is TGTGCCAGCAGCTTGGGTCGGAGCACAGATACGCAGTATTTT.

This rearrangement joins TRBV4-3 to TRBJ1-1; 11 bases match TRBD1. V was clipped by 0 bases and J by 4 bases; unmatched bases: 13. Germline lookup yields CDR1 LGHNA and CDR2 YSLEER. The CDR3 has 19 amino acids. Here the CDR3 reads CASSQDIGIIGTGGTEAFF. The CDR3 bases are TGCGCCAGCAGCCAAGATATCGGGATTATAGGGACAGGGGGCACTGAAGCTTTCTTT.

This rearrangement joins TRBV5-8 to TRBJ2-3; 13 nucleotides agree with TRBD2. Germline V gene sequence: CDR1 SGHTS, CDR2 YDEGEE. This CDR3 contains 16 residues. Trimming cost V 3 bases and J 8 bases; bases outside gene matches: 9. CDR3 bases: TGTGCCAGCAGCTGGAGGGAGACTAGCGGGAGGACTACGCAGTATTTT. Residues: CASSWRETSGRTTQYF.

The chain links TRBV25-1 to TRBJ1-1, with D unresolved. Germline CDR1 is MGHDK and CDR2 is SYGVNS. Trimming removed 11 bases at V and 3 bases at J, with 16 bases between. CDR3 length equals 13 residues. Here the CDR3 reads CAASRGLDTEAFF. The CDR3 DNA follows: TGTGCCGCATCTCGGGGATTAGACACTGAAGCTTTCTTT.

This chain connects TRBV9 to TRBJ2-3; D perhaps matches TRBD1 (5 bases). V was pared by 1 base and J by 2 bases, with 14 bases between. The CDR3 has 16 residues. Germline V CDR1 and CDR2: SGDLS, YYNGEE. The CDR3 loop is CASSVNRSPFTDTQYF. The CDR3 DNA is TGTGCCAGCAGCGTAAACAGGTCTCCCTTCACAGATACGCAGTATTTT.

The chain couples TRBV7-6 to TRBJ2-7, with D tentatively TRBD1 (6 bases). The V gene lost 1 base and the J gene lost 5 bases, with 9 bases spanning the gap. The CDR3 runs 13 residues. Germline V lookup: CDR1 SGHVS, CDR2 FNYEAQ. The CDR3 reads CASSLGGRDEQYV. The DNA of the CDR3 is TGTGCCAGCAGCTTAGGGGGGCGCGACGAGCAGTACGTC.

In this sample, this clone turned up once. The J gene is TRBJ2-1, the V gene TRBV6-1; D is perhaps TRBD1 (5 bases). Germline values: CDR1 MNHNS, CDR2 SASEGT. V was clipped by 0 bases and J by 4 bases, with 7 bases between them. This CDR3 is built from 14 residues. CDR3 residues: CASSEAGAYNEQFF. The CDR3 DNA sequence: TGTGCCAGCAGTGAAGCAGGGGCTTACAATGAGCAGTTCTTC.

The rearrangement uses TRBV25-1 and TRBJ2-3; D remains ambiguous. The V and J ends lost 1 base and 6 bases respectively, with 11 bases between them. The CDR3 is 14 amino acids. Germline V gene sequence: CDR1 MGHDK, CDR2 SYGVNS. The CDR3 spells CASSEFLVSDTQYF. The CDR3 DNA reads as TGTGCCAGCAGTGAATTCCTGGTCAGCGATACGCAGTATTTT.

This sequence joins TRBV30 and TRBJ1-4, with 8 bases matching TRBD1. The CDR3 contains 14 residues. V dropped 2 bases and J dropped 6; count of bases not matched to a gene: 5. Germline CDR1 and CDR2: GTSNPN and SVGIG (reference sequence). The CDR3 spells CAWSFPGGDEKLFF. Here the CDR3 DNA reads TGTGCCTGGAGTTTTCCAGGGGGCGATGAAAAACTGTTTTTT.

This clone turned up a few times. This chain links TRBV7-2 with TRBJ1-2; no definite D call. The V end was cut by 4 bases, the J end by 4 bases, with 7 bases between. The CDR3 extends over 12 amino acids. CDR1 and CDR2 from the germline V gene are SGHTA and FQGNSA. CDR3: CASSSSAYGYTF. DNA for the CDR3: TGTGCCAGCAGCTCCAGCGCCTATGGCTACACCTTC.

V is TRBV28 and J is TRBJ1-5; TRBD1 matches at 8 bases. Germline values: CDR1 MDHEN, CDR2 SYDVKM. CDR3 size: 13 residues. V lost 8 bases to trimming and J lost 4 bases; unmatched junction nucleotides: 4. The CDR3 loop reads CASRDRNNQPQHF. CDR3 in DNA: TGTGCCAGCCGGGACAGGAATAATCAGCCCCAGCATTTT.

V is TRBV11-2 and J is TRBJ2-3; 8 bases map to TRBD2. Trimming took 1 base from V and 15 from J; bases not matched to a gene: 9. The CDR3 has 13 amino acids. Per the germline V gene, CDR1 is SGHAT and CDR2 is FQNNGV. CDR3 sequence (DNA): TGTGCCAGCAGCTTAGCAACTAGCGGTCGCACTTATTTT. It is translated as CASSLATSGRTYF.

This rearrangement joins TRBV6-5 to TRBJ2-3; TRBD2 aligns across 7 bases. CDR1 is MNHEY and CDR2 is SVGAGI in the germline V gene. The CDR3 consists of 14 residues. The V and J ends lost 4 bases and 3 bases, in that order; junction bases with no gene match: 4. CDR3 DNA sequence: TGTGCCAGCAGTTTGCTAGCGGTAACAGATACGCAGTATTTT. Protein product: CASSLLAVTDTQYF.

This clone was seen more than once but under ten times. The same CDR3 is also encoded by other DNA sequences in this sample. The chain is built from TRBV27 and TRBJ2-1; maybe TRBD1 (5 bases). The CDR3 contains 12 residues. CDR1 is MNHEY, CDR2 SMNVEV, per germline (reference sequence). V lost 1 base and J lost 8, with 6 bases in between. In DNA, the CDR3 is TGTGCCAGCAGTTTATTAGGGGATGAGCAGTTCTTC. Protein product: CASSLLGDEQFF.

The chain is built from TRBV7-6 and TRBJ2-7, with TRBD1 matching over 7 bases. J was trimmed by 7 bases and V by 5 bases; bases with no gene match: 11. This CDR3 is 14 amino acids long. Per the germline V gene, CDR1 is SGHVS and CDR2 is FNYEAQ. The CDR3 DNA follows: TGTGCCAGCAGCCTTACAGGGGAAGAAGATGAGCAGTACGTC. Amino acid sequence: CASSLTGEEDEQYV.

This chain links TRBV5-1 with TRBJ1-3; D not certain. CDR1 and CDR2 (germline): SGHRS, YFSETQ. There are 15 residues in the CDR3. Between the trimmed V and J ends, which lost 4 bases and 4 bases, there was a span of 15 bases. CDR3 sequence (DNA): TGCGCCAGCAGCCCGACCCCACTGGGCGGAAACACCATATATTTT. Its protein is CASSPTPLGGNTIYF.

The chain recombines TRBV4-1 with TRBJ1-4; tentative D call: TRBD1 (5 bases). CDR1 is MGHRA, CDR2 YSYEKL, per germline. The CDR3 is made up of 16 amino acids. The V end was cut by 2 bases, the J end by 5 bases, with 15 bases between. The CDR3 region is CASSQTLRAGNEKLFF. In DNA, the CDR3 is TGCGCCAGCAGCCAAACCCTAAGGGCAGGGAATGAAAAACTGTTTTTT.

The chain is built from TRBV12-2 and TRBJ2-3; the listed D gene, TRBD2, was not tested against the DNA. TRBV12-2 corresponds to a pseudogene. The CDR3 spans 23 residues. The CDR3 DNA sequence: TGTGCAAGTCGCTTAGGGCAGATTTTTTGGTGGACTAGCGGGAGAAGTAGCCCAGATACGCAGTATTTT. It codes for CASRLGQIFWWTSGRSSPDTQYF.

The gene calls are TRBV4-1 and TRBJ2-7; 7 bases align to TRBD1. V was pared by 3 bases and J by 2 bases, with 7 bases of the junction left unmatched. This CDR3 is built from 15 residues. Germline V CDR1 and CDR2: MGHRA, YSYEKL. As DNA, the CDR3 is TGCGCCAGCAGCCACCGGACAGGTCCTGCCTACGAGCAGTACTTC. It is translated as CASSHRTGPAYEQYF.